These T cell receptor beta chains were read from a single sample in a study of shared clonotypes between healthy human individuals. Sequencing was performed with immunoSEQ multiplex PCR; in TCRdb, only in-frame clones are kept and a portion is missing. The sample yields 400,000 to 600,000 clones, roughly 83% seen once. The sequenced sample consisted of PBMCs. The receptors here all came from a woman aged 40-49 years in good health. Some clones in this sample may be carry-over from other donors' samples. CDR3s include the opening cysteine and the closing phenylalanine or tryptophan. The D gene is left open where the match is weak. A row's size may be missing; if present it is once, few, many or a size class.

clone size: NA
J gene: TRBJ2-7
D gene: NA
V gene: TRBV5-6
CDR3 protein: CASSLLGRMSSYEQYF
CDR3 DNA: TGTGCCAGCAGCTTGTTAGGCAGGATGAGCTCCTACGAGCAGTACTTC

clone size: NA
J gene: TRBJ1-5
D gene: NA
V gene: TRBV15
CDR3 protein: CATSRETGGGRQPQHF
CDR3 DNA: TGTGCCACCAGCAGAGAAACCGGGGGAGGTCGACAGCCCCAGCATTTT

clone size: NA
J gene: TRBJ2-2
D gene: NA
V gene: TRBV9
CDR3 protein: CASSPIGSGELFF
CDR3 DNA: TGTGCCAGCAGCCCTATAGGGTCCGGGGAGCTGTTTTTT

clone size: NA
J gene: TRBJ1-5
D gene: NA
V gene: TRBV30
CDR3 protein: CAWSRKVYSNQPQHF
CDR3 DNA: TGTGCCTGGAGTCGGAAAGTTTATAGCAATCAGCCCCAGCATTTT

clone size: NA
J gene: TRBJ1-1
D gene: NA
V gene: TRBV6-1
CDR3 protein: CASSEYWEALNTEAFF
CDR3 DNA: TGTGCCAGCAGTGAATATTGGGAGGCCCTGAACACTGAAGCTTTCTTT

clone size: NA
J gene: TRBJ1-5
D gene: TRBD1
V gene: TRBV28
CDR3 protein: CASSPDREAQPQHF
CDR3 DNA: TGTGCCAGCAGTCCCGACAGGGAGGCTCAGCCCCAGCATTTT

clone size: NA
J gene: TRBJ2-7
D gene: NA
V gene: TRBV7-2
CDR3 protein: CASSLETGVGYEQYF
CDR3 DNA: TGTGCCAGCAGCTTAGAGACGGGAGTAGGTTACGAGCAGTACTTC

clone size: NA
J gene: TRBJ1-1
D gene: TRBD1
V gene: TRBV7-2
CDR3 protein: CASSLQDRVSEAFF
CDR3 DNA: TGTGCCAGCAGCTTACAGGACAGGGTATCTGAAGCTTTCTTT

clone size: NA
J gene: TRBJ2-5
D gene: TRBD2
V gene: TRBV5-6
CDR3 protein: CASSFTSGGISGTQYF
CDR3 DNA: TGTGCCAGCAGCTTCACTAGCGGGGGCATCTCTGGGACCCAGTACTTC

clone size: NA
J gene: TRBJ2-7
D gene: TRBD1
V gene: TRBV12-5
CDR3 protein: CASGLGQGASDEQYF
CDR3 DNA: TGTGCTAGTGGTTTAGGACAGGGGGCGTCGGACGAGCAGTACTTC

clone size: NA
J gene: TRBJ2-7
D gene: TRBD2
V gene: TRBV7-6
CDR3 protein: CASSLGGRTAYEQYF
CDR3 DNA: TGTGCCAGCAGCTTAGGCGGGAGGACCGCCTACGAGCAGTACTTC

clone size: NA
J gene: TRBJ2-7
D gene: NA
V gene: TRBV5-1
CDR3 protein: CASSLGPQESYEQYF
CDR3 DNA: TGCGCCAGCAGCTTGGGCCCTCAGGAGTCCTACGAGCAGTACTTC

clone size: NA
J gene: TRBJ1-2
D gene: TRBD1
V gene: TRBV7-9
CDR3 protein: CASSSGGHGYTF
CDR3 DNA: TGTGCCAGCAGCTCAGGGGGGCATGGCTACACCTTC

clone size: NA
J gene: TRBJ2-1
D gene: NA
V gene: TRBV6-6
CDR3 protein: CASSPRGLGSYNEQFF
CDR3 DNA: TGTGCCAGCAGTCCGCGGGGTCTCGGCTCCTACAATGAGCAGTTCTTC

clone size: NA
J gene: TRBJ2-1
D gene: NA
V gene: TRBV28
CDR3 protein: CASSTPPRGSSYNEQFF
CDR3 DNA: TGTGCCAGCAGTACCCCCCCCCGGGGAAGCTCCTACAATGAGCAGTTCTTC

clone size: once
J gene: TRBJ2-2
D gene: NA
V gene: TRBV28
CDR3 protein: CASSLRSYRANTGELFF
CDR3 DNA: TGTGCCAGCAGTTTAAGGTCGTATCGAGCGAACACCGGGGAGCTGTTTTTT

clone size: NA
J gene: TRBJ2-2
D gene: NA
V gene: TRBV9
CDR3 protein: CASSVVPVGELFF
CDR3 DNA: TGTGCCAGCAGCGTAGTTCCGGTCGGGGAGCTGTTTTTT

clone size: NA
J gene: TRBJ2-3
D gene: NA
V gene: TRBV9
CDR3 protein: CASSVDGVASTDTQYF
CDR3 DNA: TGTGCCAGCAGCGTAGACGGGGTGGCTAGCACAGATACGCAGTATTTT

clone size: NA
J gene: TRBJ2-7
D gene: TRBD2
V gene: TRBV6-5
CDR3 protein: CASSYSMVAGEEEQYF
CDR3 DNA: TGTGCCAGCAGTTACTCGATGGTAGCGGGAGAGGAAGAGCAGTACTTC

clone size: NA
J gene: TRBJ1-1
D gene: TRBD1
V gene: TRBV6-1
CDR3 protein: CASSDWTGGGTEAFF
CDR3 DNA: TGTGCCAGCAGTGACTGGACAGGGGGCGGCACTGAAGCTTTCTTT

clone size: NA
J gene: TRBJ2-1
D gene: TRBD1
V gene: TRBV29-1
CDR3 protein: CSVGQVNEQFF
CDR3 DNA: TGCAGCGTGGGACAGGTCAATGAGCAGTTCTTC

clone size: many
J gene: TRBJ1-1
D gene: NA
V gene: TRBV7-8
CDR3 protein: CASSILRGGEAFF
CDR3 DNA: TGTGCCAGCAGCATTCTCAGGGGCGGAGAAGCTTTCTTT

clone size: NA
J gene: TRBJ2-3
D gene: NA
V gene: TRBV18
CDR3 protein: CASSPGPRVADTQYF
CDR3 DNA: TGTGCCAGCTCACCCGGACCGAGGGTAGCAGATACGCAGTATTTT

clone size: NA
J gene: TRBJ2-1
D gene: NA
V gene: TRBV14
CDR3 protein: CASRPGPRDEQFF
CDR3 DNA: TGTGCCAGCAGACCCGGGCCAAGGGATGAGCAGTTCTTC

clone size: NA
J gene: TRBJ1-1
D gene: NA
V gene: TRBV7-9
CDR3 protein: CASSLDGGEAFF
CDR3 DNA: TGTGCCAGCAGCTTAGATGGCGGGGAAGCTTTCTTT

clone size: NA
J gene: TRBJ1-3
D gene: TRBD1
V gene: TRBV5-4
CDR3 protein: CASSLGSDRAGNTIYF
CDR3 DNA: TGTGCCAGCAGCTTGGGATCCGACAGGGCTGGAAACACCATATATTTT

clone size: NA
J gene: TRBJ2-3
D gene: TRBD1
V gene: TRBV9
CDR3 protein: CASSVGRDRVDTQYF
CDR3 DNA: TGTGCCAGCAGCGTAGGGCGGGACAGGGTAGATACGCAGTATTTT

clone size: NA
J gene: TRBJ1-3
D gene: NA
V gene: TRBV5-1
CDR3 protein: CASSGGRDPGNTIYF
CDR3 DNA: TGCGCCAGCAGCGGAGGCCGGGACCCTGGAAACACCATATATTTT

clone size: NA
J gene: TRBJ1-1
D gene: NA
V gene: TRBV5-1
CDR3 protein: CASSWLGGNTEAFF
CDR3 DNA: TGCGCCAGCAGCTGGCTTGGGGGGAACACTGAAGCTTTCTTT

clone size: NA
J gene: TRBJ2-7
D gene: NA
V gene: TRBV6-5
CDR3 protein: CASSYSPQGGYEQYF
CDR3 DNA: TGTGCCAGCAGTTACTCGCCCCAGGGGGGCTACGAGCAGTACTTC

clone size: NA
J gene: TRBJ2-7
D gene: TRBD2
V gene: TRBV18
CDR3 protein: CASSIPSGDLGEQYF
CDR3 DNA: TGTGCCAGCTCAATCCCTAGCGGGGACTTGGGGGAGCAGTACTTC

clone size: once
J gene: TRBJ2-5
D gene: NA
V gene: TRBV28
CDR3 protein: CASSAGTLGGRNQETQYF
CDR3 DNA: TGTGCCAGCAGTGCCGGCACGTTAGGGGGGCGCAACCAAGAGACCCAGTACTTC

clone size: NA
J gene: TRBJ1-5
D gene: NA
V gene: TRBV28
CDR3 protein: CASTINPGSNQPQHF
CDR3 DNA: TGTGCCAGCACCATAAATCCGGGTAGCAATCAGCCCCAGCATTTT

clone size: NA
J gene: TRBJ1-5
D gene: NA
V gene: TRBV19
CDR3 protein: CASSGIGTYQPQHF
CDR3 DNA: TGTGCCAGTAGTGGAATCGGGACCTATCAGCCCCAGCATTTT

clone size: NA
J gene: TRBJ2-7
D gene: NA
V gene: TRBV18
CDR3 protein: CASSPWGIREQYF
CDR3 DNA: TGTGCCAGCTCACCCTGGGGCATTCGGGAGCAGTACTTC

clone size: NA
J gene: TRBJ1-6
D gene: NA
V gene: TRBV15
CDR3 protein: CATSRVIDSPLHF
CDR3 DNA: TGTGCCACCAGCAGAGTGATTGATTCACCCCTCCACTTT

clone size: NA
J gene: TRBJ2-1
D gene: TRBD2
V gene: TRBV7-3
CDR3 protein: CASSLNLAGGFGEQFF
CDR3 DNA: TGTGCCAGCAGCCTAAATCTAGCGGGAGGGTTTGGAGAGCAGTTCTTC

clone size: NA
J gene: TRBJ2-5
D gene: NA
V gene: TRBV18
CDR3 protein: CASSPRGRGPQETQYF
CDR3 DNA: TGTGCCAGCTCACCCCGGGGGCGCGGTCCCCAAGAGACCCAGTACTTC

clone size: NA
J gene: TRBJ2-5
D gene: NA
V gene: TRBV5-3
CDR3 protein: CARSETGRKETQYF
CDR3 DNA: TGTGCCAGAAGCGAAACCGGGAGAAAAGAGACCCAGTACTTC

clone size: few
J gene: TRBJ2-7
D gene: TRBD2
V gene: TRBV7-2
CDR3 protein: CASSLGPSGRAHEQYF
CDR3 DNA: TGTGCCAGCAGCTTAGGACCTAGCGGGAGGGCTCACGAGCAGTACTTC

clone size: NA
J gene: TRBJ1-1
D gene: NA
V gene: TRBV14
CDR3 protein: CASSQPTFSGTEAFF
CDR3 DNA: TGTGCCAGCAGCCAACCGACTTTTTCCGGCACTGAAGCTTTCTTT

clone size: NA
J gene: TRBJ1-1
D gene: NA
V gene: TRBV5-1
CDR3 protein: CASSLEAGTGTEAFF
CDR3 DNA: TGCGCCAGCAGCTTGGAGGCAGGGACGGGGACTGAAGCTTTCTTT

clone size: NA
J gene: TRBJ2-6
D gene: NA
V gene: TRBV28
CDR3 protein: CASSNPQGGGANVLTF
CDR3 DNA: TGTGCCAGCAGTAACCCGCAGGGGGGTGGGGCCAACGTCCTGACTTTC

clone size: NA
J gene: TRBJ2-5
D gene: TRBD2
V gene: TRBV5-4
CDR3 protein: CASSFPSASGGCQETQYF
CDR3 DNA: TGTGCCAGCAGCTTTCCGTCGGCTAGCGGAGGGTGCCAAGAGACCCAGTACTTC

clone size: NA
J gene: TRBJ1-2
D gene: NA
V gene: TRBV4-1
CDR3 protein: CASSLTRSNGYTF
CDR3 DNA: TGCGCCAGCAGCCTCACGAGAAGTAATGGCTACACCTTC

clone size: NA
J gene: TRBJ2-7
D gene: NA
V gene: TRBV27
CDR3 protein: CASSLGAPYEQYF
CDR3 DNA: TGTGCCAGCAGTTTAGGGGCCCCCTACGAGCAGTACTTC

clone size: many
J gene: TRBJ1-4
D gene: NA
V gene: TRBV11-2
CDR3 protein: CASSTWTATNEKLFF
CDR3 DNA: TGTGCCAGCAGCACGTGGACAGCAACTAATGAAAAACTGTTTTTT

clone size: NA
J gene: TRBJ2-7
D gene: NA
V gene: TRBV2
CDR3 protein: CASSLTDYEQYF
CDR3 DNA: TGTGCCAGCAGTCTAACAGACTACGAGCAGTACTTC

clone size: NA
J gene: TRBJ2-5
D gene: TRBD2
V gene: TRBV9
CDR3 protein: CASSVGGLQETQYF
CDR3 DNA: TGTGCCAGCAGCGTAGGGGGACTACAAGAGACCCAGTACTTC

clone size: NA
J gene: TRBJ1-4
D gene: TRBD1
V gene: TRBV6-1
CDR3 protein: CASSEGDGPRGMFF
CDR3 DNA: TGTGCCAGCAGTGAAGGGGACGGACCCAGGGGGATGTTTTTT